This TCR beta chain was captured in a study of response to subunit inactivated influenza vaccine. TCRdb re-analysed the RT-PCR reads in MiXCR, keeping a single row per CDR3 protein. Of hundreds of thousands of distinct CDR3 sequences listed, roughly 15% were seen once; the top ten hold around 7.6%. V lost 0 bases to trimming and J lost 6 bases; unmatched junction nucleotides: 5. The CDR3 is 14 amino acids. Germline values: CDR1 SQVTM, CDR2 ANQGSEA. Sequencing used PBMCs from blood, obtained 14 to 15 days before vaccination. The chain is built from TRBV29-1 and TRBJ2-7; 10 bases are shared with TRBD1. The clonotype comes from a man aged 45-65 years who received an inactivated influenza vaccine. DNA of the CDR3: TGCAGCGTTGAAGATGATCGGACAGGGGGCGAGCAGTACTTC. Protein sequence: CSVEDDRTGGEQYF.